Given below is one TCR beta chain in context. Its antigen specificity is not known. It has no much larger one-base neighbor in the sample; base qualities were not kept. What the treatment or condition label conveys for this sample: live attenuated yellow fever vaccine strain. PBMCs were isolated from peripheral blood using a standard Ficoll-Paque protocol. Dynabeads CD4 and CD8 positive selection kits were used to isolate the CD4 and CD8 T-cell fractions. TriZol was used to extract RNA from bulk PBMCs, from CD4 and CD8 fractions, and from dextramer-positive and dextramer-negative fractions. The sample is drawn from a study of T cells after yellow fever vaccination (dated by TCRdb to the late 2010s). In terms of the full investigation: Libraries from fractions with low cell numbers were prepared with the SMART-Seq v4 Ultra Low Input RNA kit. Bulk TCR alpha and beta repertoires were sequenced longitudinally to track T-cell clones before and after primary and booster YFV17D yellow fever vaccination. Blood was collected at multiple timepoints before and after primary and secondary immunization, and bulk PBMC replicates and cell subsets were isolated. Two healthy male donors, one aged 18 to 29 and one aged 30 to 40 years, were included in the cohort. The research as a whole found: Computational filtering was required because FACS-sorted repertoires could contain abundant contaminating clonotypes from the bulk population. Because the study included only two donors, the extent to which the findings can be generalized is limited. After the booster, most clones that had expanded after primary vaccination were detected again (over 95% of CD4 and around nine tenths of CD8), suggesting broad maintenance of memory. A small share of clonotypes occurred in both CD4 and CD8 compartments, likely arising from convergent recombination. Compared with the primary T-cell response, the secondary T-cell response was faster but weaker, reaching its peak on day 5 rather than on day 15.

The CDR3 covers 12 residues, taking in both the cysteine and the phenylalanine. Only CDR3 DNA remains: 36 bases, in frame from the first base. V is clipped by 6 bases and J by 12 bases, and the sequence between their germline boundaries is 17 bases long. Synthesis of TCR cDNA relied on 5'RACE template switching, a step that introduced a universal primer site along with unique molecular identifiers. cDNA synthesis was primed from both the TCR alpha and TCR beta constant segments. Library amplification used two PCR steps, and the second PCR step added sample barcodes and sequencing adapters. Sequencing of libraries was performed on Illumina HiSeq 2500 (2x100 bp) or NovaSeq (2x150 bp). Per the source publication's procedure: MIGEC handled demultiplexing of reads and collapsing into UMI consensus sequences, while MiXCR performed V(D)J alignment. Clonotypes responding to the vaccine were identified with edgeR on replicate PBMC samples, with the criteria of FDR below 0.01 and a log2 fold change above 5 up to day 15. Each bulk clonotype was labeled CD4 or CD8 based on which sequenced repertoire, CD4 or CD8, contained the clonotype at higher abundance. Using fastp trimming at Q25 and MiXCR clonotype assembly, TCRdb reanalyzed the public sequencing data and kept in-frame beta chains. When rows share a CDR3 protein, they turn into one entry using the most common DNA and genes. The V and J calls and clone size are TCRdb's, not the authors'. This sample comprises over 150,000 distinct CDR3 sequences, 5.5% to 7.5% of them detected only once. The biggest ten clones account for roughly 2.5% of the sample.

This clonotype was obtained from a man between 18 and 29 years old who received the YFV17D yellow fever vaccine. Sequencing used CD4+ T cells sorted from PBMCs, obtained around 5 days after the first yellow fever vaccination. This receptor chain uses TRBV12-3 or TRBV12-4 and TRBJ1-1; the D gene is perhaps TRBD1, from 5 matching bases. The nucleotides read TGTGCCAGCAGCCGATCCGGGACGAAAACTTTCTTT. This encodes CASSRSGTKTFF.